This T cell receptor (beta chain) was obtained from a study of T cell clonotyping in hematopoietic cell transplantation. Trimming took 6 bases from V and 2 from J, leaving 17 bases between them. The CDR3 contains 15 residues. From germline, CDR1 is SQVTM and CDR2 ANQGSEA. Clones were sequenced by immunoSEQ multiplex PCR, and TCRdb holds only the in-frame ones, with some missing. The sample yields about 19,000 clones, 86% seen once. Time point described: recipient sample about 28 days before transplant, after cytoreduction. Sequenced material: peripheral blood mononuclear cells, taken before stem cell transplant. This receptor was identified in a man aged 50-59 years with acute myeloid leukemia. Some clones in this sample may be carry-over from other donors' samples. The chain carries TRBV29-1 and TRBJ2-1; possibly TRBD1 for D (8 bases). The CDR3 bases are TGCAGCGTCCAACAGGGGGGGTATACCTACAATGAGCAGTTCTTC. Protein sequence: CSVQQGGYTYNEQFF.